The 10 T cell receptor beta chains reported below all come from one sample, sequenced in a study of CD4+ T cells in melanoma. Clones were sequenced by immunoSEQ multiplex PCR, and TCRdb holds only the in-frame ones, with some missing. This table has several thousand clones, about 61% appearing once. The sample comprised cells from a culture (not recorded whether cultured in vitro). Receptors originate from a human donor with melanoma.

The chain uses TRBV28 and TRBJ2-7; 8 nucleotides agree with TRBD1. Trimming at V came to 6 bases and at J to 5 bases, leaving 9 bases not matched to a gene. The CDR3 runs to 14 residues. Per germline, CDR1 MDHEN and CDR2 SYDVKM. CDR3 sequence reads: CASSLTGVSDEQYF. The CDR3 DNA reads as TGTGCCAGCAGCTTGACAGGGGTTTCCGACGAGCAGTACTTC.

This clone is labeled as medium-sized. DNA for the CDR3: TGTGCCAACACAATGGGGGGCGCGGCTGGCTACACCTTC. Protein sequence: CANTMGGAAGYTF. The J gene is TRBJ1-2, the V gene TRBV7-9, with a tentative D call TRBD1 (6 bases). This CDR3 contains 13 residues. Germline CDR1 SEHNR, CDR2 FQNEAQ (reference sequence). Trimming shortened V by 10 bases and J by 7 bases, and 19 bases separated the two germline ends.

The rearrangement joins TRBV19 to TRBJ1-1, with D possibly matching TRBD1 (6 bases). The V end was cut by 1 base, the J end by 1 base, with 13 bases between. The CDR3 extends over 16 amino acids. Germline CDR1 LNHDA, CDR2 SQIVND (reference sequence). The CDR3 reads CASSIGRGGPNTEAFF. The CDR3 DNA reads TGTGCCAGTAGTATAGGCCGAGGGGGGCCGAACACTGAAGCTTTCTTT. Full variable domain (outside the CDR3, taken from reference TRBV19 and TRBJ1-1): DGGITQSPKYLFRKEGQNVTLSCEQNLNHDAMYWYRQDPGQGLRLIYYSQIVNDFQKGDIAEGYSVSREKKESFPLTVTSAQKNPTAFYLCASSIGRGGPNTEAFFGQGTRLTVV.

This clone has a single count. The V gene is TRBV7-8, the J gene TRBJ1-3; D gene ambiguous. The length of the CDR3 is 13 residues. Trimming removed 4 bases from V and 3 bases from J, with 7 bases in between. From germline, CDR1 is SGHVS and CDR2 FQNEAQ. CDR3 region: CASSSLVGNTIYF. Here the CDR3 DNA reads TGTGCCAGCAGCTCTCTGGTTGGAAACACCATATATTTT.

This chain joins TRBV28 and TRBJ1-1, with no clear D. This CDR3 has 17 residues. Deletions cut 5 bases from V and 2 bases from J, with 21 bases between. Germline lookup yields CDR1 MDHEN and CDR2 SYDVKM. CDR3 amino acids: CASSPGGFWAGNTEAFF. CDR3 DNA: TGTGCCAGCAGTCCGGGTGGTTTCTGGGCGGGCAACACTGAAGCTTTCTTT. Full variable domain (missing parts from reference TRBV28 and TRBJ1-1): DVKVTQSSRYLVKRTGEKVFLECVQDMDHENMFWYRQDPGLGLRLIYFSYDVKMKEKGDIPEGYSVSREKKERFSLILESASTNQTSMYLCASSPGGFWAGNTEAFFGQGTRLTVV.

This clone qualifies as medium-sized. V gene TRBV9 combines with J gene TRBJ2-3; no clear D. V lost 0 bases and J 4 bases, leaving 6 bases between the germline ends. The germline CDR1 and CDR2 sequences are SGDLS and YYNGEE. There are 13 residues in the CDR3. CDR3 sequence: CASSVVKADTQYF. The CDR3 coding sequence is TGTGCCAGCAGCGTAGTTAAGGCAGATACGCAGTATTTT.

This chain connects TRBV7-2 to TRBJ1-1; no definite D call. Germline CDR1 SGHTA, CDR2 FQGNSA. The CDR3 is 15 residues long. Trimming pared 0 bases from V and 4 bases from J, leaving 12 bases between. CDR3 in DNA: TGTGCCAGCAGCTTAGCGGTCGAGGGTATCACTGAAGCTTTCTTT. This encodes CASSLAVEGITEAFF.

V usage is TRBV6-2 or TRBV6-3 and J usage is TRBJ1-2, with TRBD1 matching 8 bases. CDR3 size: 13 residues. From germline, CDR1 is MNHEY and CDR2 SVGEGT. Trimming took 6 bases from V and 7 from J; bases not matched to a gene: 7. The chain's CDR3 is CASSPGQVGGYTF. In DNA form, the CDR3 reads TGTGCCAGCAGCCCGGGACAGGTCGGTGGCTACACCTTC.

Here the CDR3 DNA reads TGTGCCACCAGTGTCTCGACAGGGATCAGCGGCTACACCTTC. It is translated as CATSVSTGISGYTF. The gene calls are TRBV24-1 and TRBJ1-2, with 7 bases that match TRBD1. The CDR3 totals 14 residues. Germline values: CDR1 KGHDR, CDR2 SFDVKD. J lost 8 bases, V lost 5 bases, and 10 bases had no gene match.

This chain's CDR3 is CASSPVGPYEQYF. Written as DNA, the CDR3 is TGCGCCAGCAGCCCAGTCGGTCCCTACGAGCAGTACTTC. The rearrangement links TRBV5-1 to TRBJ2-7; D remains ambiguous. CDR3 length: 13 amino acids. Trimming removed 4 bases at V and 2 bases at J, with 10 bases between. Germline V gene data show CDR1 as SGHRS and CDR2 as YFSETQ.